Following are 9 T cell receptor beta chains from one sample sequenced in a study of cytomegalovirus exposure and HLA in healthy donors. A multiplex PCR was run with 60 Vbeta primers and 13 Jbeta primers. The table came from immunoSEQ multiplex PCR; TCRdb's copy has only in-frame clones and leaves some out. The table records 180,000 or so clones, about 83% of them present only once. Sequencing input: PBMCs. Receptors were obtained from a female donor in good health and CMV-seronegative.

As for this clone: The junction departs from the called germline gene at one end, perhaps through a read error. The genes are TRBV7-9 and TRBJ2-7; D uncertain. This CDR3 is 11 amino acids long. CDR1 is SEHNR, CDR2 FQNEAQ, per germline (reference sequence). Here the CDR3 reads CSSSRTLEQYF. In DNA form, the CDR3 reads TGTTCCAGCAGCCGCACCCTAGAGCAGTACTTC.

This chain joins TRBV7-6 and TRBJ1-1; D unclear. V lost 1 base to trimming and J lost 4 bases, with 19 bases between them. The CDR3 length is 17 residues. Germline V gives CDR1 SGHVS, CDR2 FNYEAQ. CDR3 nucleotide sequence: TGTGCCAGCAGCTTAGGGATTAGCGGGGAAGTTAGCACTGAAGCTTTCTTT. Translated, it gives CASSLGISGEVSTEAFF.

CDR3 sequence (DNA): TGTGCCAGCAGTCAGACACCCGCCAACACTGAAGCTTTCTTT. Translated: CASSQTPANTEAFF. This chain joins TRBV27 and TRBJ1-1; D remains unclear. CDR1 is MNHEY, CDR2 SMNVEV, per germline (reference sequence). This CDR3 spans 14 amino acids. Trimming shortened V by 5 bases and J by 2 bases, and 12 bases separated the two germline ends.

The chain links TRBV29-1 to TRBJ1-1, with 12 bases aligning to TRBD1. The CDR3 runs 14 residues. Germline lookup yields CDR1 SQVTM and CDR2 ANQGSEA. V shed 5 bases and J 7 bases; nucleotides not matched to a gene: 8. The CDR3, as DNA: TGCAGCGTTCATACCGGGACAGGGGGCTTTGAAGCTTTCTTT. This translates into CSVHTGTGGFEAFF.

The rearrangement uses TRBV13 and TRBJ2-5; 8 bases are shared with TRBD2. Trimming took 5 bases from V and 1 from J; bases not matched to a gene: 6. CDR3 length: 15 residues. Germline CDR1 and CDR2: PRHDT and FYEKMQ (reference sequence). CDR3 protein: CASSRLARLQETQYF. CDR3 nucleotides: TGTGCCAGCAGCCGACTAGCGAGACTCCAAGAGACCCAGTACTTC. Variable domain in full (rest from reference TRBV13 and TRBJ2-5): AAGVIQSPRHLIKEKRETATLKCYPIPRHDTVYWYQQGPGQDPQFLISFYEKMQSDKGSIPDRFSAQQFSDYHSELNMSSLELGDSALYFCASSRLARLQETQYFGPGTRLLVL.

The sample holds one count of this clone. V usage is TRBV7-9 and J usage is TRBJ2-1; 10 bases are a match to TRBD2. V shed 5 bases and J 0 bases; nucleotides not matched to a gene: 1. Germline CDR1 SEHNR, CDR2 FQNEAQ (reference sequence). The CDR3 is 15 residues long. CDR3 loop: CASSGLAVSYNEQFF. The CDR3, as DNA: TGTGCCAGCAGCGGACTAGCGGTCTCCTACAATGAGCAGTTCTTC.

The genes are TRBV15 and TRBJ1-5; D is possibly TRBD1 (5 bases). Germline V gene data show CDR1 as LNHNV and CDR2 as YYDKDF (reference sequence). V gave up 3 bases and J gave up 0 bases, with 12 bases separating them. The CDR3 totals 16 residues. The CDR3 is CATSSPDTYSNQPQHF. The CDR3, as DNA: TGTGCCACCAGCAGCCCGGACACATATAGCAATCAGCCCCAGCATTTT.

V usage is TRBV5-4 and J usage is TRBJ1-2; 12 bases line up with TRBD1. Germline V lookup: CDR1 SGHNT, CDR2 YYREEE (reference sequence). The V segment lost 3 bases and the J segment 3 bases; nucleotides outside the gene matches: 3. The CDR3 covers 15 residues. In DNA form, the CDR3 reads TGTGCCAGCAGCTCGGGACAGGGGGCTGACTATGGCTACACCTTC. Protein product: CASSSGQGADYGYTF.

The chain carries TRBV19 and TRBJ2-2; 11 bases fit TRBD1. Germline CDR1 is LNHDA and CDR2 is SQIVND (reference sequence). The CDR3 sequence is 17 residues long. V was clipped by 6 bases and J by 2 bases; unmatched bases: 8. DNA of the CDR3: TGTGCCAGTAGCGGCCGGGACAGGGGGAGAAACACCGGGGAGCTGTTTTTT. Translating it yields CASSGRDRGRNTGELFF.